This TCR beta chain was captured by sequencing in a study of T cells in Graves' hyperthyroidism and ophthalmopathy (dated 2019 in TCRdb). General notes on the study: To identify distinguishing TCR V-J signatures, a discovery cohort of roughly 100 patients was used, comprising some 43 with Graves' ophthalmopathy and 55 to 65 with stable Graves' hyperthyroidism. Thyroid tissue and blood T-cell repertoires from about six Graves' hyperthyroidism patients were also compared in the study. According to the paper, TCR Vbeta CDR3 sequencing was carried out on 135 peripheral blood samples, which came from under 50 ophthalmopathy, 80 or so hyperthyroidism and some 17 progressor patients. An independent validation cohort of about 20 hyperthyroidism patients and about 15 patients who later progressed to ophthalmopathy tested prospective prediction of ophthalmopathy. The approximately 100 discovery patients were divided at random into training and test sets in a 7:3 ratio. Following sampling, methimazole starting at 30 mg daily was given to hyperthyroidism patients, and high-dose intravenous methylprednisolone was given to ophthalmopathy patients.

The CDR3 measures 15 amino acids from cysteine to phenylalanine. The retained sequence is limited to the CDR3, 45 bases, with the frame set at the first base. V ends up 5 bases short and J 7 bases short, with an unmatched junction base count of 12. In regard to this clonotype: The target of this receptor is not known. Base qualities were left out, and no much larger clone turns up one base away.

Any patient with an uncontrolled infection, another autoimmune disease, pregnancy or lactation was excluded. Diagnoses relied on clinical symptoms, serum thyroxine and TRAb, thyroid ultrasound and orbital computed tomography. Total RNA was extracted with Trizol reagent, and quality was checked on an Agilent 2100 Bioanalyzer. Study-wide conclusions, independent of this receptor: In cross-validation, a model built on a 13 V-J signature told ophthalmopathy apart from stable hyperthyroidism with 87.88% sensitivity and 81% to 82% specificity, and in testing the same model reached 80%/75%. Most expanded thyroid clonotypes (frequency above 0.001) were also detected in blood, a finding suggesting that blood repertoires may reflect thyroid immune responses. During validation, the model predicted progression to ophthalmopathy a median of approximately 7 months ahead of onset, with around 71% sensitivity and about 75% specificity. Sample size was not statistically predetermined, and blinding of investigators to group allocation was not performed.

TCR beta CDR3 regions were amplified from RNA transcripts. For the first round of RT-PCR on the TCR CDR3, the HTBI primer set was used together with the Qiagen OneStep RT-PCR kit. The libraries were constructed in a second round of multiplex PCR and then size-selected and purified. Libraries were sequenced paired-end with 100 bp reads on an Illumina HiSeq2000. The authors' pipeline ran thus. SOAPnuke was used to process the raw data, throwing out any read that contained adapters or uncalled bases, had a mean Phred below 15, or lacked an exact constant-primer or identifier match. High-quality paired reads were merged with COPE v1.2.5, and unique nucleotide sequences were defined as clonotypes. MiTCR v1.1 was used to align the clonotypes against IMGT TRBV, TRBD and TRBJ reference segments. Analysis was restricted to V-J combinations with a frequency above 0.0001, which covered about 99% of repertoires. A TCS score was defined as the ratio of F50 (clonal expansion) to E x V (chaos), with BLOSUM62-based TCRdist applied between CDR3 peptides within each V-J. Welch's t-statistics and random forest reduced approximately 520 V-J features to some 14, which were used in a naive Bayes classifier (R e1071). The similarity between thyroid and blood repertoires was quantified using the Morisita-Horn index. TCRdb trimmed public reads at Q25 via fastp, called clones via MiXCR and kept in-frame beta chains. One record per CDR3 amino acid sequence lists the most common genes and DNA. These V and J calls are TCRdb output, not the study's own analysis. This sample holds roughly 500,000 distinct CDR3 sequences; about half were observed only once. The ten top clones hold around 17% of the sample.

The sample was peripheral blood or thyroid tissue (not recorded which). The receptor comes from an adult woman with Graves' disease, either hyperthyroidism or ophthalmopathy (not recorded which). This sequence uses TRBV12-3 or TRBV12-4 and TRBJ1-1, and 8 junction bases match TRBD1. The nucleotide sequence reads TGTGCCAGCAGTCAGGACAGGGTGTTTCGTGTTGAAGCTTTCTTT. It translates to CASSQDRVFRVEAFF.